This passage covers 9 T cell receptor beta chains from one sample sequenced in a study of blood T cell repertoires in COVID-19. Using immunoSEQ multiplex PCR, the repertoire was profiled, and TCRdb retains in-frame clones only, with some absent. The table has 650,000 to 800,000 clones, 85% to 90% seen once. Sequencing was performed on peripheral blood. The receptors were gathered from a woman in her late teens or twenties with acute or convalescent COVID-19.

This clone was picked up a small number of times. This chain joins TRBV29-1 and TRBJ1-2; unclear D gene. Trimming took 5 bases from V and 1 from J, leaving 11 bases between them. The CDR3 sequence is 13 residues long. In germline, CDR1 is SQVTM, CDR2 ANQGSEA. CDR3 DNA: TGCAGCGTTAACCCCGGGAATAACTATGGCTACACCTTC. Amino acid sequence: CSVNPGNNYGYTF.

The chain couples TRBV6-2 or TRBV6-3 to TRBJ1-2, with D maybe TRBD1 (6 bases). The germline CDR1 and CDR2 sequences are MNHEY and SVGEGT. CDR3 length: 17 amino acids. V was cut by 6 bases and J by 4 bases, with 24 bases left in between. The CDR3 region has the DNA TGTGCCAGCAGCCCCCCGGCAGGGGCTAGGGGTTTCTATGGCTACACCTTC. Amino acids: CASSPPAGARGFYGYTF.

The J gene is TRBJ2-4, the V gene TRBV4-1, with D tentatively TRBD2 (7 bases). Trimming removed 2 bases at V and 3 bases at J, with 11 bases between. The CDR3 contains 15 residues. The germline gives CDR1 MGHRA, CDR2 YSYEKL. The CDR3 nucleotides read TGCGCCAGCAGCCAATCGCGGGGGCTCAAAAACATTCAGTACTTC. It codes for CASSQSRGLKNIQYF.

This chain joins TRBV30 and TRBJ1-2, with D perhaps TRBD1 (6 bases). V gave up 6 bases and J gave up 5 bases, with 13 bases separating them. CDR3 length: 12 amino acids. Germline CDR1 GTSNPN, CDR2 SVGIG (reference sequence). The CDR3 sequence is CACDRNSYGYTF. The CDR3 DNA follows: TGTGCCTGCGACAGGAATTCTTATGGCTACACCTTC.

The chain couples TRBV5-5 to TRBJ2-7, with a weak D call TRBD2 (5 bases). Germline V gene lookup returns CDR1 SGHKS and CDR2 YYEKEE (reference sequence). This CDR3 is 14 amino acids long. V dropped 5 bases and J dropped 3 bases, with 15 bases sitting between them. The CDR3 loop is CASSPPRRGYEQYF. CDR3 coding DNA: TGTGCCAGCAGTCCCCCGCGCCGGGGCTACGAGCAGTACTTC.

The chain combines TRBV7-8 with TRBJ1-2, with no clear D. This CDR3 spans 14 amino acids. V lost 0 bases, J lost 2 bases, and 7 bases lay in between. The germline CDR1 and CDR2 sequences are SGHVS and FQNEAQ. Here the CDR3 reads CASSLAHGNYGYTF. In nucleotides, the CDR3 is TGTGCCAGCAGCTTAGCACACGGGAACTATGGCTACACCTTC.

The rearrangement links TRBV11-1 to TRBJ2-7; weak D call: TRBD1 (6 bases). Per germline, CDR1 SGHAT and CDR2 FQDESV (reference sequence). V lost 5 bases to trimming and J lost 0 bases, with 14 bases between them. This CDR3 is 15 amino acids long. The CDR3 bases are TGTGCCAGCAGCCGAGAGGACAGTTCCTCCTACGAGCAGTACTTC. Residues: CASSREDSSSYEQYF.

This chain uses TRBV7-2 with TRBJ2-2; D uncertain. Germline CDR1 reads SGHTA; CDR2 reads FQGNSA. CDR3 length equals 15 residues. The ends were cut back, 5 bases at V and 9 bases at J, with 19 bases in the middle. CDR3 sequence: CASSPGGVVARELFF. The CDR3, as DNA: TGTGCCAGCAGCCCCGGCGGAGTAGTGGCCCGGGAGCTGTTTTTT. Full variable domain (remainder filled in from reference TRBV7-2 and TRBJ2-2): GAGVSQSPSNKVTEKGKDVELRCDPISGHTALYWYRQSLGQGLEFLIYFQGNSAPDKSGLPSDRFSAERTGGSVSTLTIQRTQQEDSAVYLCASSPGGVVARELFFGEGSRLTVL.

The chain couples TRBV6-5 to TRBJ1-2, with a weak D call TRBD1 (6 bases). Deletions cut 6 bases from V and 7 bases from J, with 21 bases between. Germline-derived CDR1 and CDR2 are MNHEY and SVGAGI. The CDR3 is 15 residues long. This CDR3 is CASSTTLQGRGGYTF. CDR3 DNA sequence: TGTGCCAGCAGCACAACCCTCCAGGGGAGAGGTGGCTACACCTTC.